A single TCR beta chain is shown here with its context. Its cognate antigen has yet to be identified. Nothing much larger sits one base from this clone, and base qualities are not available. Sequencing took place on an Illumina HiSeq 2500. TCR beta libraries were prepared by quantitative 5'-RACE with molecular barcodes. On the authors' methods: To identify disease-linked TCR variants, a new computational method was used, one built on a probabilistic model of VDJ rearrangement. The public reads were run again by TCRdb, first through fastp at Q25 and then through MiXCR, and only productive beta chains were kept. Merged by CDR3 protein, the rows form single entries marked with the most common genes and DNA. The V and J calls and clone size come from TCRdb's table, not from the authors' own analysis. Here the sample has about 160,000 distinct CDR3 sequences; around 20% occur a single time. The leading ten clones occupy approximately 7.8% of the sample.

The data are from a study of CD8 T cells in ankylosing spondylitis (TCRdb year 2017). Turning to the overall study: To find TCR variants linked to disease, the study profiled T cell receptor beta repertoires in ankylosing spondylitis patients and healthy donors. The full study cohort was made up of about 24 ankylosing spondylitis patients and 108 healthy donors. Peripheral blood was sampled, and synovial fluid was additionally collected from ankylosing spondylitis patients. The investigation overall reported the following: A CD8+ phenotype was shown by the disease-linked clones, which were found at relatively low frequencies in peripheral blood. A TCR beta motif of fewer than 10 highly homologous amino acid variants appeared characteristic of blood from ankylosing spondylitis patients. Some TCR beta motif variants had previously been reported in synovial fluid and blood of reactive arthritis patients, which suggested common disease-initiation mechanisms. The disease-linked clones were reported as significantly enriched in matched synovial fluid samples from ankylosing spondylitis patients.

The CDR3 contains 13 residues, cysteine and phenylalanine counted. Only the CDR3 portion is preserved as DNA: 39 bases, with reading frame beginning at the first base. CDR1 and CDR2 were assigned from the germline V gene as MDHEN and SYDVKM. At the junction V is shortened by 5 bases and J by 4 bases; bases outside the gene matches: 2. The sequencing sample was made of blood, either unsorted or a sorted T cell fraction (not recorded which). The receptor was isolated from a male donor with ankylosing spondylitis or in good health (not recorded which). The sequence is built from TRBV28 and TRBJ2-3, and 8 junction bases match TRBD2. The DNA sequence follows: TGTGCCAGCAGTCGGACTAGCCCAGATACGCAGTATTTT. This codes for CASSRTSPDTQYF.